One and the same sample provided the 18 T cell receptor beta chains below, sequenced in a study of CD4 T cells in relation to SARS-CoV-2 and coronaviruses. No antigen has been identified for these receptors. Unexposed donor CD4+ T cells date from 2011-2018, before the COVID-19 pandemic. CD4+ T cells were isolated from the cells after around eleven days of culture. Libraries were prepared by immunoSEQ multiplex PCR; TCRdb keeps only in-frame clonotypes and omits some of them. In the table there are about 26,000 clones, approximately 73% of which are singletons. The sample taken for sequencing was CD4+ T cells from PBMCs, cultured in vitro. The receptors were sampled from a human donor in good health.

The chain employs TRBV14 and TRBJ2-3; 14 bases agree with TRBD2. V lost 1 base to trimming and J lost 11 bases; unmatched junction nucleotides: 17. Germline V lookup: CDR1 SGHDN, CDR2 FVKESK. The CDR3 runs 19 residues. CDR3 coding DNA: TGTGCCAGCAGCCAAGTTAACTTTCGGACTAGCGGGAGGTTTCGGGGGCAGTATTTT. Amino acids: CASSQVNFRTSGRFRGQYF.

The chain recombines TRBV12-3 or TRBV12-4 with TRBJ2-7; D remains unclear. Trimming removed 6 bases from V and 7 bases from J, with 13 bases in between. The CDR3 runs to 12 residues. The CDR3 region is CASSLNSEEQYF. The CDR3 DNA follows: TGTGCCAGCAGCCTAAATTCAGAAGAGCAGTACTTC.

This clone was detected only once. CDR3 coding DNA: TGTGCCAGCTCCCGTCAGGGCGGGGGGGCAGGGACCCAGTACTTC. Translation: CASSRQGGGAGTQYF. V gene TRBV9 combines with J gene TRBJ2-5, with TRBD2 matching 9 bases. CDR3 length equals 15 residues. Germline CDR1 reads SGDLS; CDR2 reads YYNGEE. V lost 7 bases to trimming and J lost 7 bases; unmatched junction nucleotides: 14. The variable domain in full, with the rest retrieved from reference TRBV9 and TRBJ2-5, is DSGVTQTPKHLITATGQRVTLRCSPRSGDLSVYWYQQSLDQGLQFLIQYYNGEERAKGNILERFSAQQFPDLHSELNLSSLELGDSALYFCASSRQGGGAGTQYFGPGTRLLVL.

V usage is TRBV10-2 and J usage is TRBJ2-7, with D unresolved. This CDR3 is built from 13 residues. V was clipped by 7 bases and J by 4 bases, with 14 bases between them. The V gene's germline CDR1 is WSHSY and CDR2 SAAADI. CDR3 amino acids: CASTRRESYEQYF. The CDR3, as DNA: TGCGCCAGCACCCGTAGGGAAAGTTACGAGCAGTACTTC.

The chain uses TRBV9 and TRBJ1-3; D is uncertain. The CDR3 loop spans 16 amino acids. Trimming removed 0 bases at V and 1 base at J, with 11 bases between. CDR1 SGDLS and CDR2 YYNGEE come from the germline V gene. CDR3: CASSVVPDGSGNTIYF. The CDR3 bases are TGTGCCAGCAGCGTAGTTCCCGATGGATCTGGAAACACCATATATTTT. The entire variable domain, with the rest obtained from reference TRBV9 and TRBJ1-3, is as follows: DSGVTQTPKHLITATGQRVTLRCSPRSGDLSVYWYQQSLDQGLQFLIQYYNGEERAKGNILERFSAQQFPDLHSELNLSSLELGDSALYFCASSVVPDGSGNTIYFGEGSWLTVV.

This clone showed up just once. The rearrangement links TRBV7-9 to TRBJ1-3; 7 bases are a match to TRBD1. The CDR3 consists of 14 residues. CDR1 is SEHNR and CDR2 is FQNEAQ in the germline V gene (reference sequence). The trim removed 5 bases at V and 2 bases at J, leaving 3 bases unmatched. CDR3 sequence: CASSRGQAGNTIYF. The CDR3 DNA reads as TGTGCCAGCAGCCGAGGACAGGCTGGAAACACCATATATTTT.

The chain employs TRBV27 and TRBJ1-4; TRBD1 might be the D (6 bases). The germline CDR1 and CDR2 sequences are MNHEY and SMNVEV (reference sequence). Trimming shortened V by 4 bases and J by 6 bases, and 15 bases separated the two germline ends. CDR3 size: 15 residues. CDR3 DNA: TGTGCCAGCAGTTCAACGACAGGTGCCGATGAAAAACTGTTTTTT. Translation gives CASSSTTGADEKLFF.

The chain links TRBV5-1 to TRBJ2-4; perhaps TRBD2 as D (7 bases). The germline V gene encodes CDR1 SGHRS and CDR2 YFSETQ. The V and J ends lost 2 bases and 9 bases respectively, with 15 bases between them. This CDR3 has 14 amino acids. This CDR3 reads CASSFAGAEGIQYF. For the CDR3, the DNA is TGCGCCAGCAGCTTTGCGGGGGCTGAAGGCATTCAGTACTTC.

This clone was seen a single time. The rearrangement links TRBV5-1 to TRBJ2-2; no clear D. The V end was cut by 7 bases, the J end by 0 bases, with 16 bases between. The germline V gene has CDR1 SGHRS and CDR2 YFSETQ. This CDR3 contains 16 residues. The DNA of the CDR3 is TGCGCCAGCTCCACGGTTGCGTTCCCGAACACCGGGGAGCTGTTTTTT. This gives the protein CASSTVAFPNTGELFF.

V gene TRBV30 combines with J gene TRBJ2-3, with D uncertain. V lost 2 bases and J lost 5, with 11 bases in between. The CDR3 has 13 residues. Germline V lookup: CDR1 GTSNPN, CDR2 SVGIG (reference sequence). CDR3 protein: CAWSWVFEDTQYF. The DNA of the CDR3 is TGTGCCTGGAGTTGGGTTTTCGAAGATACGCAGTATTTT.

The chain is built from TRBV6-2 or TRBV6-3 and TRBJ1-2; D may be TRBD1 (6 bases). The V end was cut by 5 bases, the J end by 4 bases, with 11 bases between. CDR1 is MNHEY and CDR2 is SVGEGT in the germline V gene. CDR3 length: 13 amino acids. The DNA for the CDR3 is TGTGCCAGCAGTACTTTGACAGGCTATGGCTACACCTTC. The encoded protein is CASSTLTGYGYTF.

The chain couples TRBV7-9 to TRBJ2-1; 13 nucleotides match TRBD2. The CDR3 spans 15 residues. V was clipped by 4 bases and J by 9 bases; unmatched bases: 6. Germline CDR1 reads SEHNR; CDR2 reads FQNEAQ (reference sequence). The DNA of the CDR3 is TGTGCCAGCAGCTCGGGACTAGCGGGACTGGTTGAGCAGTTCTTC. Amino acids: CASSSGLAGLVEQFF.

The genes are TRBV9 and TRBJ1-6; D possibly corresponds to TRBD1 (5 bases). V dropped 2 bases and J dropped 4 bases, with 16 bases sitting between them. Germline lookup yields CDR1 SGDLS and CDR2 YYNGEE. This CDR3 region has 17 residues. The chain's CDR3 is CASSVGPATEYNSPLHF. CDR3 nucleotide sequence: TGTGCCAGCAGCGTGGGGCCCGCGACCGAGTATAATTCACCCCTCCACTTT.

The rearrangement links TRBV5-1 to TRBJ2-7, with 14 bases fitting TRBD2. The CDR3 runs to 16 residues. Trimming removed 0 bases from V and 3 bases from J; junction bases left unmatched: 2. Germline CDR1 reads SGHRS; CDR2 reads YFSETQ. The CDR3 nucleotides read TGCGCCAGCAGCTTGGGGGGGACTAGCGGGAGCTACGAGCAGTACTTC. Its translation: CASSLGGTSGSYEQYF.

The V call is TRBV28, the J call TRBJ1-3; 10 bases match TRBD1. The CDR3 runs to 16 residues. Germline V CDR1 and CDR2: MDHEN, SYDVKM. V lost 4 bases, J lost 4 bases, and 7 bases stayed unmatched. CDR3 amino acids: CASSSSGTGVGNTIYF. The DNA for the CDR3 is TGTGCCAGCAGTTCCTCCGGGACAGGGGTGGGAAACACCATATATTTT.

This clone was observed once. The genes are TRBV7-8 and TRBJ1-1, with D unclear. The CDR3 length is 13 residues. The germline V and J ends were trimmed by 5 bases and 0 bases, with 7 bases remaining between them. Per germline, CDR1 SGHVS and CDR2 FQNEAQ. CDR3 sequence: CASSPDLNTEAFF. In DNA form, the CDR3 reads TGTGCCAGCAGCCCGGATTTGAACACTGAAGCTTTCTTT.

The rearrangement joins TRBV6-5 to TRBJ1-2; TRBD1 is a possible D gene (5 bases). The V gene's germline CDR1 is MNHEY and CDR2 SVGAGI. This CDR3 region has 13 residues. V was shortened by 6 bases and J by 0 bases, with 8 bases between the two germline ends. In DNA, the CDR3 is TGTGCCAGCAGACAGGACTCTAACTATGGCTACACCTTC. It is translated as CASRQDSNYGYTF.

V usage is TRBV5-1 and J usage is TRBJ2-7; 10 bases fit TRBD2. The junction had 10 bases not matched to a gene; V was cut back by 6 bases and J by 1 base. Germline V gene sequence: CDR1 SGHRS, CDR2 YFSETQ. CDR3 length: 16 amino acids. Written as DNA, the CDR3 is TGCGCCAGCAACCCAGCGGGACTAGCGACTTCCTACGAGCAGTACTTC. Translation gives CASNPAGLATSYEQYF.